This T cell receptor (beta chain) originates from a study of cytomegalovirus exposure and HLA in healthy donors. Study-wide points: A link between a missense DCLRE1C variant and TCR beta V- and J-gene trimming emerged from a later analysis. Presence/absence analyses assumed roughly uniform sequencing depth across donors, which may not hold.

Germline CDR1 PRHDT, CDR2 FYEKMQ (reference sequence). Trimming shortened V by 0 bases and J by 3 bases, and 23 bases separated the two germline ends. The CDR3 sequence is 19 residues long. A multiplex PCR was run with 60 Vbeta primers and 13 Jbeta primers. This table comes from immunoSEQ multiplex PCR, and its TCRdb copy is limited to in-frame clones, with some not included. Among 89,000 or so clones listed, 70% to 75% were seen once. Concerning this clone: The antigen remains undetermined.

Whereas donors were nominally healthy upon sampling, unrecorded immune exposures were probable. Sequencing was performed on PBMCs. The chain couples TRBV13 to TRBJ1-1; D is unresolved. The clonotype originates from a man aged 60 to 75 in good health and CMV-seronegative. CDR3 sequence (DNA): TGTGCCAGCAGCTTAGGCCGTTTTGCAGGAGGGCCGGGTTACACTGAAGCTTTCTTT. As protein: CASSLGRFAGGPGYTEAFF.